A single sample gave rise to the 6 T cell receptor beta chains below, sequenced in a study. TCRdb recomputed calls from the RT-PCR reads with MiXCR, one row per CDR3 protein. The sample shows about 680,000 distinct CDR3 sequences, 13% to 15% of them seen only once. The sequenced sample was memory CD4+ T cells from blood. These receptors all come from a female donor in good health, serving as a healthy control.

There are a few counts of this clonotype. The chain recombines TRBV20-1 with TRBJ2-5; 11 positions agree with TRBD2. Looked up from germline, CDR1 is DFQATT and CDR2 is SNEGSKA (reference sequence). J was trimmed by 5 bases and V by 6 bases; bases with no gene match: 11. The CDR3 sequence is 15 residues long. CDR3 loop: CSAIELAGGVETQYF. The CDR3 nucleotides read TGCAGTGCCATAGAGCTAGCGGGGGGCGTGGAGACCCAGTACTTC.

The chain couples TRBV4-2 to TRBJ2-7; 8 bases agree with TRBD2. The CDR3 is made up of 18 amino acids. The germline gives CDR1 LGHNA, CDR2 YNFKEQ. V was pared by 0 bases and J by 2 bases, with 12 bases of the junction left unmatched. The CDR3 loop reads CASSQDLSAGGPPYEQYF. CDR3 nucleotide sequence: TGTGCCAGCAGCCAAGATCTAAGCGCGGGGGGTCCCCCCTACGAGCAGTACTTC.

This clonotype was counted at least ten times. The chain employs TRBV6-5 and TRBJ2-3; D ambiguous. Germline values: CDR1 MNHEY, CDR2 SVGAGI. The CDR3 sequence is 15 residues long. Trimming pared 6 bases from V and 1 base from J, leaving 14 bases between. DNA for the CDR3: TGTGCCAGCAGACCCCTACTGGCCCGCACAGATACGCAGTATTTT. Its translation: CASRPLLARTDTQYF.

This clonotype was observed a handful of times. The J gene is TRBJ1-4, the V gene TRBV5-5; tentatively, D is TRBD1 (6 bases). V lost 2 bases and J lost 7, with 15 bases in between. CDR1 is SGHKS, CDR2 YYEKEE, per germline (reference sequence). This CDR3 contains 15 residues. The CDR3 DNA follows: TGTGCCAGCAGCTTCCTACAGGGCGTTCGTGAAAAACTGTTTTTT. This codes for CASSFLQGVREKLFF. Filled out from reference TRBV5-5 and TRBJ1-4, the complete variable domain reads DAGVTQSPTHLIKTRGQQVTLRCSPISGHKSVSWYQQVLGQGPQFIFQYYEKEERGRGNFPDRFSARQFPNYSSELNVNALLLGDSALYLCASSFLQGVREKLFFGSGTQLSVL.

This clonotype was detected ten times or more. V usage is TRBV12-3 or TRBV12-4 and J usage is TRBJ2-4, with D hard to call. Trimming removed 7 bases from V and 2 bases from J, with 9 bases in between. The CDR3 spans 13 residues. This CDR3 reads CASTLPPKNIQYF. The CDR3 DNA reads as TGTGCCAGCACCCTCCCGCCCAAAAACATTCAGTACTTC.

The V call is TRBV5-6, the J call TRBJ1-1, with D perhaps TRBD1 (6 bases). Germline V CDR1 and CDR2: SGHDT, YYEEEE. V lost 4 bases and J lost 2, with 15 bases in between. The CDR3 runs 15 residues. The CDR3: CASSPGDRINTEAFF. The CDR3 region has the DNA TGTGCCAGCAGCCCTGGAGACAGGATTAACACTGAAGCTTTCTTT.